This paragraph reports one T cell receptor beta chain. Autoimmune disease history or systemic immunosuppression disqualified patients. The assay was immunoSEQ multiplex PCR, and TCRdb's table has in-frame clones only and misses some. The table lists around 90,000 clones, roughly 91% of them singletons, with 2% to 2.5% in the top ten. The CDR3 has 15 residues. Germline CDR1 SGHNT, CDR2 YYREEE (reference sequence). The V end was cut by 0 bases, the J end by 0 bases, with 6 bases between. This sample is drawn from a study of OX40 agonist ivuxolimab in advanced cancers. This receptor was identified in an adult with an advanced solid tumor such as melanoma, head and neck, liver or kidney cancer. The source material was CD4+ or CD8+ T cells sorted from blood, sampled in a trial of the OX40 agonist ivuxolimab. The V call is TRBV5-4, the J call TRBJ2-2; D is unresolved. The CDR3 here is CASSLGFANTGELFF. Here the CDR3 DNA reads TGTGCCAGCAGCTTGGGCTTCGCGAACACCGGGGAGCTGTTTTTT.